The present entry profiles one T cell receptor beta chain with its context. The clone's antigen remains unknown. Base qualities are not provided; no much larger clone lies one nucleotide away. Collaborating institutions collected whole blood in K2EDTA tubes following their own protocols. For TCRbeta analysis, collaborator samples were shipped as frozen whole blood, as isolated PBMCs, or as DNA extracted from either sample type. TCRbeta CDR3 regions were amplified from genomic DNA using the immunoSEQ Assay, a bias-controlled multiplex PCR. As for the authors' bioinformatics: Within the assay, amplification of reference gene primers was used to estimate how many nucleated cells each sample contained. To quantify the absolute abundance of each unique TCRbeta CDR3 rearrangement, sequence reads were collapsed and filtered. For each sample, productive Simpson clonality was calculated as the square root of Simpson's diversity index across productive rearrangements. The clones in this table, taken by TCRdb from immuneACCESS, are in-frame only. Not every clone is retained; where verified, under half of the shortfall comes from an unresolved V gene, and the cause of the rest is unknown. V and J calls and clone size are given by that table; D and trimming were obtained from the DNA. This sample comprises under 250,000 clones, around 83% of them detected only once. The top ten clones comprise less than 3.5% of the sample.

The CDR3 measures 15 amino acids from cysteine to phenylalanine. The entry retains the CDR3 DNA only, 45 bases that are in frame from base 1. For this chain, trimming is 4 bases at the V end and 10 bases at the J end, and the number of junction bases without a gene match is 9. The germline V gene provides CDR1 SGHVS and CDR2 FNYEAQ. These data originate in a study of blood T cell repertoires in COVID-19 (TCRdb year 2020). About the full investigation: The collaborator samples originated in the United States, Italy and Spain and spanned the acute and convalescent phases of COVID-19. The samples were drawn from two sources: the first 160 participants of the ongoing ImmuneRACE study, and over 950 subjects contributed by 6 global collaborators. The material from the prospective study consisted of cDNA or gDNA derived from T cells, B-cell-depleted T cells, or PBMCs. A de-identified subject ID, COVID-19 status, age in years and sex were almost always included in the sample metadata. HLA class I and class II types, where available, came from metadata supplied by the sample provider rather than from assay-based typing. The repertoires were released in a freely available public database meant as a resource for research on the immune response to SARS-CoV-2. Deeply sampled blood TCRbeta repertoires from subjects exposed to, actively infected with, or recovered from COVID-19 were included in the dataset.

What the research found in general, with its limitations: The amount of clinical and demographic metadata varied by source and participant and was provided uncurated.

This clonotype originated in a man over 45 with active or convalescent COVID-19. The V gene is TRBV7-6 and the J gene is TRBJ1-6; 8 middle bases align to TRBD1. Material for sequencing was peripheral blood. The CDR3 region has the sequence CASSYSPDRDSPLHF. The nucleotide sequence is given as TGTGCCAGCAGCTACAGCCCGGACAGGGACTCACCCCTCCACTTT.